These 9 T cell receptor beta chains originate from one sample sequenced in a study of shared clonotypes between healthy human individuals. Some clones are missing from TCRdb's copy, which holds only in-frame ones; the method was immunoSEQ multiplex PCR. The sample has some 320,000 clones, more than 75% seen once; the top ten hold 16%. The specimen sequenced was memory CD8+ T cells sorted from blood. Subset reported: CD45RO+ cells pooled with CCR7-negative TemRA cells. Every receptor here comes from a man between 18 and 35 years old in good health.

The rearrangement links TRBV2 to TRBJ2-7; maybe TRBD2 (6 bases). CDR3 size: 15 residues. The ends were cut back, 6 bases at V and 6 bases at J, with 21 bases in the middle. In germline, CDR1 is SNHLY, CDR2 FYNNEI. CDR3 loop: CASSAGLLRWAEQYF. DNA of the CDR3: TGTGCCAGCAGCGCGGGACTTCTAAGGTGGGCCGAGCAGTACTTC.

For the CDR3, the DNA is TGTGCAAGTCGCTCCCTAATACTTCAGGCTGGAAACACCATATATTTT. Translation: CASRSLILQAGNTIYF. This sequence joins TRBV12-2 and TRBJ1-3; the table's TRBD1 call for D was not verified on the DNA. TRBV12-2 is listed as a pseudogene. The CDR3 consists of 16 residues.

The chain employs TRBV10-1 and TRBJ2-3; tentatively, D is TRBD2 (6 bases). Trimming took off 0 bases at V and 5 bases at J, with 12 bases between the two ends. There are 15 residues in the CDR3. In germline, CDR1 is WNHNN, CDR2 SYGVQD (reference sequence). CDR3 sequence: CASSESGGAGDTQYF. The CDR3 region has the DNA TGCGCCAGCAGTGAGTCAGGAGGGGCAGGAGATACGCAGTATTTT.

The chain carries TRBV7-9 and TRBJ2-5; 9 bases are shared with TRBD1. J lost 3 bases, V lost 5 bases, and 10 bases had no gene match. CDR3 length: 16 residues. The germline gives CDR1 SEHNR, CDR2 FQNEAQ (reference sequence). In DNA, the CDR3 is TGTGCCAGCAGCCCATCCACAGGGGGCAATAAAGAGACCCAGTACTTC. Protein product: CASSPSTGGNKETQYF.

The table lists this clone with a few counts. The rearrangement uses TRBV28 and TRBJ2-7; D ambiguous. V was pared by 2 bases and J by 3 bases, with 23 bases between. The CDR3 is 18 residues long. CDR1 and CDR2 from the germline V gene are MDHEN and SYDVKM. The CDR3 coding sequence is TGTGCCAGCAGTTTAAAATCCTCTTACGCCGGCACTTACTACGAGCAGTACTTC. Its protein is CASSLKSSYAGTYYEQYF.

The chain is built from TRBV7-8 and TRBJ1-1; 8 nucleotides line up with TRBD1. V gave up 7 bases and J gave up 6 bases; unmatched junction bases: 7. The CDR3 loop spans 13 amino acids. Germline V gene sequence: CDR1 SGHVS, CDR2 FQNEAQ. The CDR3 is CASIDRGTAEAFF. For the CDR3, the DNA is TGTGCCAGCATCGACAGGGGAACCGCTGAAGCTTTCTTT.

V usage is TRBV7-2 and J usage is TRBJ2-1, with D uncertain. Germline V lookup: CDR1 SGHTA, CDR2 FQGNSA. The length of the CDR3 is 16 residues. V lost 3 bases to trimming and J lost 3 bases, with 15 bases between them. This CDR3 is CASSFRQQQLYNEQFF. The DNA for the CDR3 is TGTGCCAGCAGCTTCCGACAACAACAGCTCTACAATGAGCAGTTCTTC. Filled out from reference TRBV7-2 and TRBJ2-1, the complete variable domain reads GAGVSQSPSNKVTEKGKDVELRCDPISGHTALYWYRQSLGQGLEFLIYFQGNSAPDKSGLPSDRFSAERTGGSVSTLTIQRTQQEDSAVYLCASSFRQQQLYNEQFFGPGTRLTVL.

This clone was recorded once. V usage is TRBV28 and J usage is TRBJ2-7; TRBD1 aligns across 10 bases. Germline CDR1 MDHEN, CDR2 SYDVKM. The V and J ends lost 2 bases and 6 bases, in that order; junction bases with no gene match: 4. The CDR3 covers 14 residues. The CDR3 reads CASSLTGTGAEQYF. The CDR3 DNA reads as TGTGCCAGCAGTTTAACTGGGACAGGGGCCGAGCAGTACTTC.

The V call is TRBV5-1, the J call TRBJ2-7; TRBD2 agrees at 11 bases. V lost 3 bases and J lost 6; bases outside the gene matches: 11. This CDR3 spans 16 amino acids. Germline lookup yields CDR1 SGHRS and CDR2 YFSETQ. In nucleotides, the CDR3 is TGCGCCAGCAGCTCCCTTAGCGGGAGGGAGTTTTCCGAGCAGTACTTC. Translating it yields CASSSLSGREFSEQYF.